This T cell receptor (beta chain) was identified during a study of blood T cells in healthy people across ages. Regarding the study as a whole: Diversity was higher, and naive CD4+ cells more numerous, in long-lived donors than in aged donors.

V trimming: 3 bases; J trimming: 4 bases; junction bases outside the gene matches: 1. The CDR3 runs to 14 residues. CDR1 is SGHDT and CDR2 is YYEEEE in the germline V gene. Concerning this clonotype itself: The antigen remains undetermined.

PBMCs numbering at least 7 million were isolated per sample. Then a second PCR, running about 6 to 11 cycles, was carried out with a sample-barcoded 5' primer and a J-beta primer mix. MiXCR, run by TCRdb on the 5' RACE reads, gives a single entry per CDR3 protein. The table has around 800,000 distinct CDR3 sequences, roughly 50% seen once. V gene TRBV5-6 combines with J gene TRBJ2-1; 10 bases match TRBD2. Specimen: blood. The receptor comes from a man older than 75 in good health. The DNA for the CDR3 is TGTGCCAGCAGCTGGACTAGCGGTTACAATGAGCAGTTCTTC. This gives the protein CASSWTSGYNEQFF.